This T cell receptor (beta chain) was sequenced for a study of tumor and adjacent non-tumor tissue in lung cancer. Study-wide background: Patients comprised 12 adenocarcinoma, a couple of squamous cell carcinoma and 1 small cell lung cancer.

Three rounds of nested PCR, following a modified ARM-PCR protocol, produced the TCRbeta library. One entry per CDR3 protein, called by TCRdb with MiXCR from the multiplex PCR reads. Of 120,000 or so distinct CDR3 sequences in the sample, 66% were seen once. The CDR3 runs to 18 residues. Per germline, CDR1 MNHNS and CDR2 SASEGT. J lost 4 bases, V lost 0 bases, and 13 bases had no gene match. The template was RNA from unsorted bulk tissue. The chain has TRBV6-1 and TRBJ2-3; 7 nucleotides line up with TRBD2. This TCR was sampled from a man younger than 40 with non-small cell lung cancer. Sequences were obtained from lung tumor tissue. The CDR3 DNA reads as TGTGCCAGCAGTGAAGCGAGGAGGTTCGCGGGAGTTCCAGATACGCAGTATTTT. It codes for CASSEARRFAGVPDTQYF.